This T cell receptor (beta chain) stems from a study of cytomegalovirus exposure and HLA in healthy donors. Study results and caveats: Presence/absence comparisons presumed near-even sequencing depth among donors. Associated with cytomegalovirus, according to the listing, were 150 to 200 TCR beta chains.

V lost 6 bases and J 0 bases, leaving 12 bases between the germline ends. CDR3 length: 14 amino acids. Germline loops: CDR1 MNHEY, CDR2 SVGAGI. Primers: 60 Vbeta forward and 13 Jbeta reverse. The table came from immunoSEQ multiplex PCR; TCRdb's copy has only in-frame clones and leaves some out. The sample has 150,000 to 200,000 clones, 60% to 80% seen once. By its share, this clone is medium-sized (0.01 to 0.1%). Its antigen is undetermined. The TCR originated in a man younger than 35 in good health and CMV-seropositive. The source material was PBMCs. V gene TRBV6-5 combines with J gene TRBJ2-7; possible D gene TRBD1, 5 bases. In nucleotides, the CDR3 is TGTGCCAGCAGCTTAGACAGAATCTCCTACGAGCAGTACGTC. Translating gives CASSLDRISYEQYV.